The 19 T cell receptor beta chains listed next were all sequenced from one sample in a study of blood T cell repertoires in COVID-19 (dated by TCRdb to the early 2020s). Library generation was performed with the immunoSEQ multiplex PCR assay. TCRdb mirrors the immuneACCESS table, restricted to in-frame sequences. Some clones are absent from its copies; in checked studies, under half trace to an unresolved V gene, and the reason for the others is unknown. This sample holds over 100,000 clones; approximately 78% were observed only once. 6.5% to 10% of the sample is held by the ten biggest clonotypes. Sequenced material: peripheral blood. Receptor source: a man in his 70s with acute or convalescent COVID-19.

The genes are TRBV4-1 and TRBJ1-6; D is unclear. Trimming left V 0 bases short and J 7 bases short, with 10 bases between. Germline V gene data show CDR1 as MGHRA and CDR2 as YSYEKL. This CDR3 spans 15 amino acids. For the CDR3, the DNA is TGCGCCAGCAGCCAAGAAGCCCCCCCAAATTCACCCCTCCACTTT. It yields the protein CASSQEAPPNSPLHF.

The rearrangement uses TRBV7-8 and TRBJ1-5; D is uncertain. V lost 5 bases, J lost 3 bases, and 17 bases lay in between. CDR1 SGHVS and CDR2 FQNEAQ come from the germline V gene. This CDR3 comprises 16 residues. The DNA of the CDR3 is TGTGCCAGCAGCCTCGGGGAGGGATCAAACAATCAGCCCCAGCATTTT. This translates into CASSLGEGSNNQPQHF.

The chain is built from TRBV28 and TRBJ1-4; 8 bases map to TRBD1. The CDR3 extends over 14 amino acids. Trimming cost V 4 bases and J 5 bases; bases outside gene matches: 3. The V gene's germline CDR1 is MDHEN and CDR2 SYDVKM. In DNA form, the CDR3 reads TGTGCCAGCAGTTCCGGGACAGGAAATGAAAAACTGTTTTTT. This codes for CASSSGTGNEKLFF. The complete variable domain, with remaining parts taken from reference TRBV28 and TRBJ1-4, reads DVKVTQSSRYLVKRTGEKVFLECVQDMDHENMFWYRQDPGLGLRLIYFSYDVKMKEKGDIPEGYSVSREKKERFSLILESASTNQTSMYLCASSSGTGNEKLFFGSGTQLSVL.

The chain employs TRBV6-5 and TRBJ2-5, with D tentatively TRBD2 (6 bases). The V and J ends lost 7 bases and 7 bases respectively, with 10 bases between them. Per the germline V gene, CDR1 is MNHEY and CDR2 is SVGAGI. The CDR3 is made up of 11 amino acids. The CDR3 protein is CASIWRGTQYF. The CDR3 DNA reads TGTGCCAGCATTTGGAGGGGGACCCAGTACTTC.

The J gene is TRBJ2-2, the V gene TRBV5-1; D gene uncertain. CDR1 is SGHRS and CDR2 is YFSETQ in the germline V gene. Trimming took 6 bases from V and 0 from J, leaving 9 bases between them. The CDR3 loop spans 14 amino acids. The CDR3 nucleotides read TGCGCCAGCAAAATTCAGGCGAACACCGGGGAGCTGTTTTTT. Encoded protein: CASKIQANTGELFF.

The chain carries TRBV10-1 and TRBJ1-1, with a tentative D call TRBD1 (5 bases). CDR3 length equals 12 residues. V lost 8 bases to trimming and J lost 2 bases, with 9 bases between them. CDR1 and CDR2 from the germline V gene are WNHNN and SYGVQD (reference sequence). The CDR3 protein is CASRGFNTEAFF. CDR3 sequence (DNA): TGCGCCAGCCGGGGGTTCAACACTGAAGCTTTCTTT.

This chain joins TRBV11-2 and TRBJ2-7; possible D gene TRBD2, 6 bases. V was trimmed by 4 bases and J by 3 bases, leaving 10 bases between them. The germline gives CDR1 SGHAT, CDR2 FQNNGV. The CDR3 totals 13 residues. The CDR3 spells CASSSRGGYEQYF. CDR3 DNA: TGTGCCAGCAGCTCGCGGGGAGGCTACGAGCAGTACTTC.

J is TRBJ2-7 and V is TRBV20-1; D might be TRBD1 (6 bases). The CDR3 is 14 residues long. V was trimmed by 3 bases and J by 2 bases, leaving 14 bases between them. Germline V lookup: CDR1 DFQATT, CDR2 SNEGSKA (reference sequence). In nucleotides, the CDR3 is TGCAGTGCTAGTCCCAGGGGCACCACCTACGAGCAGTACTTC. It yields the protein CSASPRGTTYEQYF.

CDR3 in amino acids: CASSPGQFYGYTF. The CDR3 region has the DNA TGTGCCAGCAGTCCAGGACAGTTCTATGGCTACACCTTC. The V and J genes are TRBV12-3 or TRBV12-4 and TRBJ1-2, with D possibly being TRBD1 (6 bases). Trimming left V 5 bases short and J 4 bases short, with 11 bases between. CDR3 length: 13 residues.

As DNA, the CDR3 is TGTGCCAGCAGTTACCGACAGGGACGCAATCAGCCCCAGCATTTT. This sequence encodes CASSYRQGRNQPQHF. This rearrangement joins TRBV6-5 to TRBJ1-5; 7 bases align to TRBD1. The CDR3 consists of 15 residues. J gave up 2 bases and V 2 bases, and 3 bases lay outside the gene matches. Germline lookup yields CDR1 MNHEY and CDR2 SVGAGI.

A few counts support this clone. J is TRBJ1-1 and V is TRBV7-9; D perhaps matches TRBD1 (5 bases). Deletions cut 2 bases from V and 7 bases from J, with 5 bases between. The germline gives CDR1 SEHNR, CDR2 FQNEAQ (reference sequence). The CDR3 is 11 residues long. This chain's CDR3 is CASSLQGEAFF. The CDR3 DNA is TGTGCCAGCAGCTTACAGGGTGAAGCTTTCTTT.

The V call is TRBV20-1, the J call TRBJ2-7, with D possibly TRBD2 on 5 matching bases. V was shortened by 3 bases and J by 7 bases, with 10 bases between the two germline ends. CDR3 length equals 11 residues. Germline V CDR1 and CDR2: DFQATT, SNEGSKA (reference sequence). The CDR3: CSASGGREQYF. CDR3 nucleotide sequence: TGCAGTGCTAGCGGAGGCAGGGAGCAGTACTTC.

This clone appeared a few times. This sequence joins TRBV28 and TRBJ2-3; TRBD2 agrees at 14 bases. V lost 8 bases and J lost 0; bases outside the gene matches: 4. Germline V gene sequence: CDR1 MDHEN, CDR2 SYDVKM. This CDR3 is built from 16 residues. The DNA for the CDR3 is TGTGCCAGCGGGACTAGCGGGGGACTTAGCACAGATACGCAGTATTTT. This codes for CASGTSGGLSTDTQYF.

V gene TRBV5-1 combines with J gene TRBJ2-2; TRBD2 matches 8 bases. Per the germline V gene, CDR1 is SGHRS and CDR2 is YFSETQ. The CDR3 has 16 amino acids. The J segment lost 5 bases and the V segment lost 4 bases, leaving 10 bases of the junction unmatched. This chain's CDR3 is CASSPPLAGKTGELFF. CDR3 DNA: TGCGCCAGCAGCCCACCTCTAGCGGGCAAAACCGGGGAGCTGTTTTTT.

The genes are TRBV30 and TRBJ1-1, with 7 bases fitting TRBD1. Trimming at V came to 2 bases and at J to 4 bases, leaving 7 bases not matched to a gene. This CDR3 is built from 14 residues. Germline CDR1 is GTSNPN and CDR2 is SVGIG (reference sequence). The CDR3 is CAWSLGGAGTEAFF. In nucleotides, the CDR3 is TGTGCCTGGAGTCTAGGGGGCGCGGGCACTGAAGCTTTCTTT. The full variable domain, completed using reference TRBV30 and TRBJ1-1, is SQTIHQWPATLVQPVGSPLSLECTVEGTSNPNLYWYRQAAGRGLQLLFYSVGIGQISSEVPQNLSASRPQDRQFILSSKKLLLSDSGFYLCAWSLGGAGTEAFFGQGTRLTVV.

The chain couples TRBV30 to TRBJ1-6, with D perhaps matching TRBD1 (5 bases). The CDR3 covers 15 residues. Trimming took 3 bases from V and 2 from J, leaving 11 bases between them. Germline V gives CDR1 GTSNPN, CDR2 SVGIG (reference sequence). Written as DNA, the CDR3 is TGTGCCTGGAGGGTGGGAGGGGCCTATAATTCACCCCTCCACTTT. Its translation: CAWRVGGAYNSPLHF.

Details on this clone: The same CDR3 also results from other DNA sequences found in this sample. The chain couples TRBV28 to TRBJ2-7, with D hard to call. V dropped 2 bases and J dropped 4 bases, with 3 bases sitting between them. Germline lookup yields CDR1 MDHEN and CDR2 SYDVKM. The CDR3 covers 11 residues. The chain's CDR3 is CASSLRYEQYF. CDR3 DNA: TGTGCCAGCAGTTTACGTTACGAGCAGTACTTC.

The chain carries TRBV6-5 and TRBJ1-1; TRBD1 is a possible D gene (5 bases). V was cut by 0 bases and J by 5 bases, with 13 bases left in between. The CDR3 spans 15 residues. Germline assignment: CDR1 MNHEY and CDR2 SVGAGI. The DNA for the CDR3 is TGTGCCAGCAGTTACTCGCCCGCCAGGGCGACTGAAGCTTTCTTT. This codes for CASSYSPARATEAFF.

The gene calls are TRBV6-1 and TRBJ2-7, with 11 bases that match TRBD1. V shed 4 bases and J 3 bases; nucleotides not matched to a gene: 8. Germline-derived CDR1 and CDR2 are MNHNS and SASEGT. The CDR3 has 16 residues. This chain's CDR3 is CASSGMVGQGGYEQYF. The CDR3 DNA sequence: TGTGCCAGCAGTGGGATGGTGGGACAGGGGGGCTACGAGCAGTACTTC.